This TCR beta chain was obtained from a study of shared clonotypes between healthy human individuals. Trimming pared 7 bases from V and 0 bases from J, leaving 8 bases between. The CDR3 is 14 amino acids. Germline V gives CDR1 SGHTS, CDR2 YDEGEE. Deep-level assay runs were performed. Clones were sequenced by immunoSEQ multiplex PCR, and TCRdb holds only the in-frame ones, with some missing. The repertoire holds 490,000 or so clones, with less than 80% as singletons. The origin of this receptor is a woman aged 40 to 50 in good health. Some clones in this sample may be carry-over from other donors' samples. The rearrangement joins TRBV5-8 to TRBJ2-6; D remains unclear. The sample comprised PBMCs. For the CDR3, the DNA is TGTGCCAGCCACGTGAGCTCTGGGGCCAACGTCCTGACTTTC. Amino acid sequence: CASHVSSGANVLTF. Looking up the rest from reference TRBV5-8 and TRBJ2-6 gives the full variable domain: EAGVTQSPTHLIKTRGQQATLRCSPISGHTSVYWYQQALGLGLQFLLWYDEGEERNRGNFPPRFSGRQFPNYSSELNVNALELEDSALYLCASHVSSGANVLTFGAGSRLTVL.